The present T cell receptor beta chain was sequenced within a study of blood T cell repertoires in COVID-19. Study-level background: Acute and convalescent COVID-19 samples came from the United States, Italy and Spain.

Trimming shortened V by 0 bases and J by 5 bases, and 14 bases separated the two germline ends. The germline V gene has CDR1 SGHTS and CDR2 YDEGEE. The CDR3 has 15 residues. In the source study's methods: Reference gene primer amplification yielded estimated nucleated cell counts. Measured with immunoSEQ multiplex PCR; TCRdb has only the in-frame clones, and not every one. The V and J calls and the clone size are those of that table, but D and trimming were determined from the DNA. In the table there are over 350,000 clones, 70% to 90% of which are singletons. Participants were placed into cohorts based on the clinical history they reported.

The clonotype was recovered from a woman aged 18 to 35 with acute COVID-19. The chain links TRBV5-8 to TRBJ1-2, with D tentatively TRBD1 (5 bases). Sequencing used PBMCs or T cells enriched from blood (not recorded which). The CDR3 DNA follows: TGTGCCAGCAGCTTGGCGGTCGGGCAGGGTTATGGCTACACCTTC. It is translated as CASSLAVGQGYGYTF.